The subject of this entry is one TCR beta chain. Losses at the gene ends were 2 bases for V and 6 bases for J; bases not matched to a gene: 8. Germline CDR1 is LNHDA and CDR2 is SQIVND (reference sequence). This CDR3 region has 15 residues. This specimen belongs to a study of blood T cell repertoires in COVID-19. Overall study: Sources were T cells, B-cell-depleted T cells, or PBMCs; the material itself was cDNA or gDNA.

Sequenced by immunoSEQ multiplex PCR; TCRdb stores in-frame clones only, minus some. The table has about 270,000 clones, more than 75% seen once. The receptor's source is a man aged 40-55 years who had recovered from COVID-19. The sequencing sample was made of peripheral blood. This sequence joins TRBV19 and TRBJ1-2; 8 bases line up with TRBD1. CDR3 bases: TGTGCCAGTAGTATATCCCGGACAGGGAAGGATGGCTACACCTTC. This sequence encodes CASSISRTGKDGYTF.